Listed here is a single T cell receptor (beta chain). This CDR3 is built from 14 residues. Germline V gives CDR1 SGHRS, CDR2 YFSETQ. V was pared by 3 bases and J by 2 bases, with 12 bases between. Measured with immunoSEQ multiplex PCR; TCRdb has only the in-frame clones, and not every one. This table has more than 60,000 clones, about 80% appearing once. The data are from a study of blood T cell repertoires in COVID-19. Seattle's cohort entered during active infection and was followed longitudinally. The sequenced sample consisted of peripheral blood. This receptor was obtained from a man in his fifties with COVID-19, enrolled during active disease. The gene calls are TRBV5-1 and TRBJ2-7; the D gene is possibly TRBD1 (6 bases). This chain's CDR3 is CASSSTGYPYEQYF. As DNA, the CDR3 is TGCGCCAGCAGCTCAACAGGGTACCCCTACGAGCAGTACTTC. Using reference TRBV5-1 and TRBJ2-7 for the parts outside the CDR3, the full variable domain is KAGVTQTPRYLIKTRGQQVTLSCSPISGHRSVSWYQQTPGQGLQFLFEYFSETQRNKGNFPGRFSGRQFSNSRSEMNVSTLELGDSALYLCASSSTGYPYEQYFGPGTRLTVT.